The present TCR beta chain was sequenced within a study of T cell responses to AZD1222 COVID-19 vaccine. Study-wide findings and caveats: As reported, nearly half of all spike-specific TCRs target variant regions that are unmutated. Possibly, clonal diversity was underestimated; donors were largely white British and included more females. Spike-specific TCR breadth and depth grew following two AZD1222 doses.

Here immunoSEQ multiplex PCR was the method, and the copy in TCRdb shows in-frame clones only, minus some. This sample yields over 130,000 clones, of which about 89% are seen a single time; approximately 8% belongs to the top ten. With respect to this clone: What it binds is not known.

This receptor was taken from an adult who received the MenACWY meningococcal vaccine as a control. The specimen was peripheral blood, collected 28 days after the second dose of the MenACWY control vaccine.

CDR3 coding DNA: TGTGCCAGCAGCCAAGCCCAGGGGGCGATCCACGAGCAGTACTTC. This gives the protein CASSQAQGAIHEQYF. This rearrangement joins TRBV3-1 (or the pseudogene TRBV3-2) to TRBJ2-7; 8 bases agree with TRBD1. The CDR3 is 15 amino acids. Per germline, CDR1 LGHDT and CDR2 YNNKEL (reference sequence). The J segment lost 5 bases and the V segment lost 1 base, leaving 7 bases of the junction unmatched.